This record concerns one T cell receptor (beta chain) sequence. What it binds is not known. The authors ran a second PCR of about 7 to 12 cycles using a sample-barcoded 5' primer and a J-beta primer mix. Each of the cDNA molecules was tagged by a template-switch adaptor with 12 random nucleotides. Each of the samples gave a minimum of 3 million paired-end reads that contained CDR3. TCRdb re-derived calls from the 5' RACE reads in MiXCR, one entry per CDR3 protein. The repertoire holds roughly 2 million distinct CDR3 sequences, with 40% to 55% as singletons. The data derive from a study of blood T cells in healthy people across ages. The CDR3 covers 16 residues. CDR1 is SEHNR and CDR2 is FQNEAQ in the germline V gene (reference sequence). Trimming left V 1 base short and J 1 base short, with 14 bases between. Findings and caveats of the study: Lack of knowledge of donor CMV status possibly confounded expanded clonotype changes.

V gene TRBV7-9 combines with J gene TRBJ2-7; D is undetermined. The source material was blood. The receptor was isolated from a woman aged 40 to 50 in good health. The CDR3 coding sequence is TGTGCCAGCAGCTTAGGGTTTCAGGAAAAGTCCTACGAGCAGTACTTC. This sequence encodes CASSLGFQEKSYEQYF.